These 14 T cell receptor beta chains originate from one sample sequenced in a study of blood T cell repertoires in COVID-19. Assay used: immunoSEQ multiplex PCR; TCRdb lists only in-frame clones, some missing. Among more than 200,000 clones listed, 65% to 90% were seen once. The specimen sequenced was peripheral blood. The receptors were gathered from a man aged 30 to 39 with active or convalescent COVID-19.

The chain combines TRBV13 with TRBJ2-7; possibly TRBD2 for D (6 bases). The V gene's germline CDR1 is PRHDT and CDR2 FYEKMQ (reference sequence). The CDR3 contains 13 residues. The V end lost 5 bases, the J end lost 1 base, and 9 bases lay between the germline ends. The CDR3 DNA reads TGTGCCAGCAGCAGTGGGACTTCCTACGAGCAGTACTTC. Translated: CASSSGTSYEQYF.

The V gene is TRBV7-2, the J gene TRBJ2-1; perhaps TRBD2 as D (7 bases). The CDR3 spans 14 residues. With 7 bases removed from V and 4 bases from J, the gap between germline ends came to 14 bases. CDR1 and CDR2 from the germline V gene are SGHTA and FQGNSA. Written as DNA, the CDR3 is TGTGCCAGCACAAAGGGGGGGGGATACAATGAGCAGTTCTTC. It translates to CASTKGGGYNEQFF.

As DNA, the CDR3 is TGTGCCAGCAGCTTACCCGCGGCGACCCTCGGGGAGCTGTTTTTT. Its protein is CASSLPAATLGELFF. The chain joins TRBV11-2 to TRBJ2-2; the D is unclear. Germline V gene lookup returns CDR1 SGHAT and CDR2 FQNNGV. V dropped 2 bases and J dropped 7 bases, with 14 bases sitting between them. The CDR3 is 15 residues long.

This chain uses TRBV30 with TRBJ2-2; 7 nucleotides agree with TRBD2. The trim removed 2 bases at V and 7 bases at J, leaving 7 bases unmatched. CDR1 GTSNPN and CDR2 SVGIG come from the germline V gene (reference sequence). The CDR3 is made up of 14 amino acids. The CDR3 DNA is TGTGCCTGGAGTAGTACTAGCGAAAACGGGGAGCTGTTTTTT. Translating it yields CAWSSTSENGELFF.

The chain links TRBV25-1 to TRBJ1-1; the D gene is possibly TRBD1 (6 bases). The CDR3 totals 15 residues. Germline V gives CDR1 MGHDK, CDR2 SYGVNS. The ends were cut back, 4 bases at V and 4 bases at J, with 16 bases in the middle. CDR3: CASSAQGRGSTEAFF. CDR3 nucleotides: TGTGCCAGCAGTGCCCAGGGGCGGGGGAGCACTGAAGCTTTCTTT.

The gene calls are TRBV6-5 and TRBJ2-5; the match to TRBD2 covers 8 bases. Germline assignment: CDR1 MNHEY and CDR2 SVGAGI. V trimming: 2 bases; J trimming: 3 bases; junction bases outside the gene matches: 5. The length of the CDR3 is 15 residues. DNA of the CDR3: TGTGCCAGCAGTTACCTGGGACTAGAAAAAGAGACCCAGTACTTC. Translation: CASSYLGLEKETQYF.

The chain has TRBV2 and TRBJ1-6; weak D call: TRBD1 (5 bases). The CDR3 runs to 16 residues. Trimming removed 3 bases at V and 6 bases at J, with 15 bases between. Germline assignment: CDR1 SNHLY and CDR2 FYNNEI. The CDR3: CASSDEGVQGNSPLHF. DNA for the CDR3: TGTGCCAGCAGTGATGAAGGGGTTCAGGGTAATTCACCCCTCCACTTT.

The CDR3 reads CASSRPTSSTNNEQFF. The CDR3 nucleotides read TGTGCCAGCAGCAGACCGACTAGCTCCACAAACAATGAGCAGTTCTTC. The V gene is TRBV25-1, the J gene TRBJ2-1; 7 bases match TRBD2. The length of the CDR3 is 16 residues. J lost 5 bases, V lost 6 bases, and 13 bases had no gene match. Per germline, CDR1 MGHDK and CDR2 SYGVNS.

The gene calls are TRBV4-2 and TRBJ1-2, with D maybe TRBD1 (5 bases). Germline loops: CDR1 LGHNA, CDR2 YNFKEQ. The CDR3 is 15 residues long. V was pared by 3 bases and J by 5 bases, with 16 bases between. The CDR3 DNA reads TGTGCCAGCAGCCAGGCCGTTGGGGCCGGTTATGGCTACACCTTC. It encodes CASSQAVGAGYGYTF.

The rearrangement uses TRBV7-2 and TRBJ2-3, with 9 bases fitting TRBD2. CDR3 length: 17 amino acids. J lost 0 bases, V lost 5 bases, and 9 bases had no gene match. Germline values: CDR1 SGHTA, CDR2 FQGNSA. CDR3 residues: CASSPRFSGGSTDTQYF. CDR3 nucleotide sequence: TGTGCCAGCAGCCCCAGATTTAGCGGGGGAAGCACAGATACGCAGTATTTT.

This clone is a singleton in its sample. The V call is TRBV5-1, the J call TRBJ2-1; 10 positions match TRBD2. The CDR3 runs to 17 residues. V dropped 3 bases and J dropped 2; count of bases not matched to a gene: 8. Germline CDR1 reads SGHRS; CDR2 reads YFSETQ. CDR3 in amino acids: CASSSPEAGGPYNEQFF. CDR3 nucleotide sequence: TGCGCCAGCAGCTCACCCGAAGCGGGGGGGCCCTACAATGAGCAGTTCTTC. The full variable domain, in which reference TRBV5-1 and TRBJ2-1 provide the parts outside the CDR3, is KAGVTQTPRYLIKTRGQQVTLSCSPISGHRSVSWYQQTPGQGLQFLFEYFSETQRNKGNFPGRFSGRQFSNSRSEMNVSTLELGDSALYLCASSSPEAGGPYNEQFFGPGTRLTVL.

The chain is built from TRBV7-3 and TRBJ2-1; 11 bases line up with TRBD2. Germline V lookup: CDR1 SGHTA, CDR2 FQGTGA. Germline trimming cut 5 bases from V and 6 bases from J; bases unmatched to any gene: 3. This CDR3 comprises 14 residues. The CDR3 here is CASSLGLAVNEQFF. The CDR3 DNA reads as TGTGCCAGCAGCCTGGGACTAGCGGTCAATGAGCAGTTCTTC.

This chain links TRBV5-1 with TRBJ1-3; TRBD1 aligns across 7 bases. The CDR3 has 20 amino acids. Germline V gives CDR1 SGHRS, CDR2 YFSETQ. V was clipped by 4 bases and J by 0 bases; unmatched bases: 19. This CDR3 is CASSHIPGQGDFTSGNTIYF. Written as DNA, the CDR3 is TGCGCCAGCAGCCATATTCCTGGGCAGGGGGACTTCACCTCTGGAAACACCATATATTTT.

For the CDR3, the DNA is TGTGCCAGCAGTCCGGACAGCTTCTGGAATGAGCAGTTCTTC. It translates to CASSPDSFWNEQFF. The chain recombines TRBV27 with TRBJ2-1, with D maybe TRBD1 (6 bases). V lost 5 bases and J 7 bases, leaving 15 bases between the germline ends. CDR3 length: 14 residues. CDR1 is MNHEY, CDR2 SMNVEV, per germline (reference sequence).